This entry concerns a single T cell receptor (beta chain). The data derive from a study of blood T cell repertoires in COVID-19. Study in general: Whether acute or convalescent, the COVID-19 samples came from the United States, Italy and Spain.

Participant age was about 18 to 89 years, and participants resided in 25 or so US areas. Cohort allocation depended upon clinical history that participants reported. CDR1 and CDR2 (germline): SEHNR, FQNEAQ (reference sequence). Trimming stripped 1 base from V and 2 bases from J, with 17 bases between. The CDR3 consists of 17 residues. Authors' data handling: From reference gene primer amplification, estimates of nucleated cell counts were derived. The data were produced by immunoSEQ multiplex PCR, yet TCRdb's version contains in-frame clones alone and is incomplete. V and J calls and clone size are given by that table; D and trimming were obtained from the DNA. The sample carries some 180,000 clones, roughly 84% recorded once.

The V and J genes are TRBV7-9 and TRBJ1-2; maybe TRBD1 (6 bases). The origin of this receptor is a woman aged 25-40 years who had been exposed to COVID-19. What was sequenced was PBMCs or T cells enriched from blood (not recorded which). CDR3 amino acids: CASSLEYRESVNYGYTF. CDR3 sequence (DNA): TGTGCCAGCAGCTTAGAGTACAGGGAGAGTGTGAACTATGGCTACACCTTC.